This is a list of T cell receptor beta chains from one sample in a study of high-grade serous ovarian cancer treatment subgroups. Measured with immunoSEQ multiplex PCR; TCRdb has only the in-frame clones, and not every one. The sample has over 4,500 clones, around three quarters seen once; the top ten hold about 10%. Material: tumor tissue. The receptors here all came from a human donor with high-grade serous ovarian cancer. Both conserved end residues are part of each CDR3. D genes are given only for firm matches. The size entry is marked missing in some rows and otherwise reads once, few, many or a size class.

NA	TRBV5-1	NA	TRBJ1-5	TGCGCCAGCAGCTTCGGGGGGATCGATCAGCCCCAGCATTTT	CASSFGGIDQPQHF
NA	TRBV9	NA	TRBJ2-7	TGTGCCAGCAGCGTAAATGTCGGGGTGGCCTACGAGCAGTACTTC	CASSVNVGVAYEQYF
once	TRBV6-1	NA	TRBJ1-2	TGTGCCAGCAGTGAAGGCGGCTACTATGGCTACACCTTC	CASSEGGYYGYTF
few	TRBV19	TRBD1	TRBJ1-1	TGTGCCAGCACCTCTCTTTTCAGGACAGGGTACACTGAAGCTTTCTTT	CASTSLFRTGYTEAFF
few	TRBV18	TRBD2	TRBJ2-1	TGTGCCAGCTCACCAGCGGGGGACCACAATGAGCAGTTCTTC	CASSPAGDHNEQFF
few	TRBV20-1	NA	TRBJ1-5	TGCAGTGCTAGAGATGGGAGGGGCCAGCATTTT	CSARDGRGQHF
NA	TRBV5-1	NA	TRBJ2-7	TGCGTCAGCAGCTTGTTTCCCCAAACCGAGCAGTACTTC	CVSSLFPQTEQYF
NA	TRBV10-3	NA	TRBJ2-7	TGTGCCATCAGTGAAGGCACCCTTATCGAGCAGTACTTC	CAISEGTLIEQYF
NA	TRBV2	TRBD2	TRBJ2-1	TGTGCCAGCAGCGCCCTAGCGGGGGGGCCTGGTGAGCAGTTCTTC	CASSALAGGPGEQFF
few	TRBV4-1	NA	TRBJ1-1	TGCGCCAGCAGCTCTTTTGAAAGGAACACTGAAGCTTTCTTT	CASSSFERNTEAFF
NA	TRBV6-6	NA	TRBJ2-5	TGTGCCAGCAGTTACTCGATTAGGGGAGGAGAGACCCAGTACTTC	CASSYSIRGGETQYF
NA	TRBV15	TRBD2	TRBJ2-1	TGTGCCACCAGCAGACCTACCGGGACTAGCAGACGAGGGTACAATGAGCAGTTCTTC	CATSRPTGTSRRGYNEQFF
NA	TRBV11-2	NA	TRBJ1-1	TGTGCCAGCAGCTTCACGGACGGCGGCACTGAAGCTTTCTTT	CASSFTDGGTEAFF
NA	TRBV29-1	NA	TRBJ2-2	TGCAGCGTTGAAGTTCAGCAAACCACCTCCGGGGAGCTGTTTTTT	CSVEVQQTTSGELFF
NA	TRBV7-9	NA	TRBJ1-2	TGTGCCAGCAGCTTAGAACGGCCGGACACCTTC	CASSLERPDTF
NA	TRBV7-3	NA	TRBJ1-1	TGTGCCAGCAGCTTACGGGGAGACACTGAAGCTTTCTTT	CASSLRGDTEAFF
NA	TRBV7-2	NA	TRBJ2-3	TGTGCCAGCAGCTTAGCTCCAGGGACTGGCACAGATACGCAGTATTTT	CASSLAPGTGTDTQYF
NA	TRBV2	NA	TRBJ2-5	TGTGCCAGCAGCTGGGGGGAGCTTGCGACCCAGTACTTC	CASSWGELATQYF
NA	TRBV21-1	NA	TRBJ2-3	TGTGCCCGCCCGGGGGGCACCCCCCCAGATACGCAGTATTTT	CARPGGTPPDTQYF
few	TRBV2	TRBD1	TRBJ2-7	TGTGCCCTTCGGACAGGGTCATCCTACGAGCAGTACTTC	CALRTGSSYEQYF
NA	TRBV9	NA	TRBJ2-4	TGTGCCAGCAGCGCCTCCCTTGGGGCCGCTGGCATTCAGTACTTC	CASSASLGAAGIQYF
NA	TRBV7-8	TRBD1	TRBJ1-2	TGTGCCAGCAGCTTAGGACAGGGCCCTCTTAACTATGGCTACACCTTC	CASSLGQGPLNYGYTF
NA	TRBV4-3	NA	TRBJ1-1	TGCGCCAGCAGCCAAAACTGGAACACTGAAGCTTTCTTT	CASSQNWNTEAFF
NA	TRBV28	TRBD1	TRBJ2-6	TGTGCCAGCAGTTCCGACGGGACAGGGTTAAGCTCTGGGGCCAACGTCCTGACTTTC	CASSSDGTGLSSGANVLTF
NA	TRBV2	NA	TRBJ1-2	TGTGCCAGCAGTGAGGACAGAAGTCGAGGCTACACCTTC	CASSEDRSRGYTF
once	TRBV9	TRBD2	TRBJ2-7	TGTGCCAGCAGCCCCCAGTGGGGGAGGGGTCCCTACGAGCAGTACTTC	CASSPQWGRGPYEQYF
NA	TRBV25-1	TRBD1	TRBJ2-1	TGTGCCAGCAGAGTGACAGGGGAAAATGAGCAGTTCTTC	CASRVTGENEQFF
once	TRBV6-5	TRBD1	TRBJ2-3	TGTGCCAGCAGTTACTCCCCGACAGGGTCAGATACGCAGTATTTT	CASSYSPTGSDTQYF
NA	TRBV11-2	NA	TRBJ2-5	TGTGCCAGCAGCTTAGATCGAGGAGGGGGTCAAGAGACCCAGTACTTC	CASSLDRGGGQETQYF
NA	TRBV19	TRBD1	TRBJ1-5	TGTGCCAGTACCGCGAAACAGGGGATGGGTCAGCCCCAGCATTTT	CASTAKQGMGQPQHF
NA	TRBV29-1	NA	TRBJ1-5	TGCAGCGTTGGGGCAGGGATGGATCAGCCCCAGCATTTT	CSVGAGMDQPQHF
NA	TRBV5-1	NA	TRBJ1-1	TGCGCCAGCAGCCCCTCCCCGGCAGCAGACACTGAAGCTTTCTTT	CASSPSPAADTEAFF
once	TRBV6-9	NA	TRBJ1-1	TGTGCCAGCACCTGGGGAAATGAAGCTTTCTTT	CASTWGNEAFF
NA	TRBV18	TRBD1	TRBJ1-4	TGTGCCAGCTCACCCATACAGGGGGCAACTTCAACTAATGAAAAACTGTTTTTT	CASSPIQGATSTNEKLFF
NA	TRBV6-1	TRBD1	TRBJ2-4	TGTGCCAGCAGCACGGGACAGGGAAACATTCAGTACTTC	CASSTGQGNIQYF
NA	TRBV4-3	TRBD2	TRBJ2-4	TGCGCCAGCAGCCAAGATAGGGCCAGCGGGGGCCCAAACATTCAGTACTTC	CASSQDRASGGPNIQYF
NA	TRBV5-1	NA	TRBJ1-5	TGCGCCAGCAGCCCGGTGGGGGGGGGCAATCAGCCCCAGCATTTT	CASSPVGGGNQPQHF
NA	TRBV12-5	NA	TRBJ1-4	TGTGCTAGTGGTCACGACTCGGAGGGCGAAAAACTGTTTTTT	CASGHDSEGEKLFF
few	TRBV7-2	NA	TRBJ1-1	TGTGCCAGCAGCCTCACACGGGGGAACACTGAAGCTTTCTTT	CASSLTRGNTEAFF
NA	TRBV6-6	NA	TRBJ1-1	TGTGCCAGCAGTTACAGTCTGAACACTGAAGCTTTCTTT	CASSYSLNTEAFF
NA	TRBV6-1	NA	TRBJ1-2	TGTGCCAGTGAAGAAGTGCGGGGGCTTTACGGCTACACCTTC	CASEEVRGLYGYTF
once	TRBV13	TRBD1	TRBJ1-3	TGTGCCAGCAGCGCCGAGACAGGGGCCGGGCCCTCCTCTGGAAACACCATATATTTT	CASSAETGAGPSSGNTIYF
NA	TRBV7-3	NA	TRBJ2-1	TGTGCCAGCAGCTTGGATGGCCGAGAGCAGTTCTTC	CASSLDGREQFF
NA	TRBV6-1	NA	TRBJ1-2	TGTGCCAGCAGTGAAGGGTCAGGCGGCTATGGCTACACCTTC	CASSEGSGGYGYTF
NA	TRBV15	TRBD2	TRBJ2-4	TGTGCCACCAGCAGATTCACAGGGACTAGCGGGATAGCCAAAAACATTCAGTACTTC	CATSRFTGTSGIAKNIQYF
NA	TRBV9	NA	TRBJ1-1	TGTGCCAGCAGCTCCCAGTCACAGGGAGAAGCTTTCTTT	CASSSQSQGEAFF
NA	TRBV4-2	NA	TRBJ2-2	TGTGCCAGCAGCCTGAATGCGAACACCGGGGAGCTGTTTTTT	CASSLNANTGELFF
NA	TRBV2	TRBD1	TRBJ1-2	TGTGCCAGCAGTGAGGACAGGGCGCTTGGCTACACCTTC	CASSEDRALGYTF
NA	TRBV11-3	NA	TRBJ1-3	TGTGCCAGCAGCTTCGCGGGGAGCTCTGGAAACACCATATATTTT	CASSFAGSSGNTIYF
NA	TRBV11-3	TRBD2	TRBJ2-7	TGTGCCAGCAGCTTAGATCATAGCGCGGGACTAGCCGGCGAGCAGTACTTC	CASSLDHSAGLAGEQYF